This entry describes one T cell receptor (beta chain). The target of this receptor is not known. Per-nucleotide qualities are absent, and no much larger clonotype sits a single base away. The sample is drawn from a study of follicular helper T cells after annual influenza vaccination (dated by TCRdb to 2016 to 2017). Notes on the research overall: After each seasonal influenza vaccination, blood samples were collected on days 0, 7 and 28. Multi-year samples were obtained from six subjects, with two vaccination seasons covered for four subjects and three seasons covered for two subjects. To study recall of cTfh clones, some subjects were followed through successive annual vaccinations in the 2013-2014, 2014-2015 and 2015-2016 seasons. One week after vaccination, a second recruited cohort of roughly 12 subjects (Table S1) displayed a similar ICOS+CD38+ cTfh response. Samples from 2013-2014 were cryopreserved, whereas samples from about 2015 were processed immediately after collection.

Study-wide findings and limitations: Because only roughly 10-20% of the analyzed cells gave productive TCRB sequences, there was no way to sample rare clonotypes. Successive annual vaccinations recalled a recurrent oligoclonal ICOS+CD38+ cTfh response that contained tetramer and AIM influenza-specific clonotypes. When influenza clone enrichment was assessed, the possibility that the much larger non-cTfh compartments were undersampled could not be excluded. ICOS+CD38+ cTfh clonality correlated with the frequency of that population, and its change correlated with the change in circulating plasmablast frequency. Day 7 ICOS+CD38+ clones were most often found later in ICOS-CD38- cTfh, suggesting that subset may serve as a memory reservoir.

In the paper's terms, the time point label means: 2015-2016 season, 7 days after influenza vaccination. Adults were given seasonal inactivated influenza vaccine (Fluvarix), and sorted blood CD4 subsets were followed by TCRB sequencing before and after vaccination. To be eligible, subjects had to live in the community and must not have received influenza vaccine in the previous 6 months. Subjects were excluded for influenza vaccine contraindications, substance abuse, HIV/AIDS, active malignancy, immunomodulatory medication, or active illness such as respiratory infection. Per time point, between roughly 40 and 100 mL of blood was sampled. PBMC were isolated using Ficoll-Paque PLUS or SepMate separation. CXCR5- memory CD4 T cells were sorted as a comparison non-Tfh subset. Cell subsets were sorted from PBMC on a BD FACS Aria before DNA extraction. Libraries came from the immunoSEQ multiplex PCR assay. Adaptive Biotechnologies handled the TCRB amplification, library preparation, sequencing and preliminary bioinformatics at Survey level resolution. In the original analysis: Clonality was calculated in R as 1 minus normalized Shannon entropy, and the Gini index was computed with the R package ineq. The overlap score was defined as the summed counts of shared sequences divided by the total counts of all sequences in both compared samples. Significance of shared clonotypes was assessed by Fisher's exact test, with a theoretical repertoire of 10^7 TCRB sequences assumed. TCRdb took over this immuneACCESS table, retaining in-frame rearrangements with V and J assigned. Such tables are incomplete; in checked studies, under half of the missing clones stem from an unresolved V gene, and the remainder is unexplained. That table is the source of V, J and clone size, and D and trimming were worked out from the DNA. This sample has some 9,800 clones in its table, and around four fifths of those were observed once. Clones ranked in the top ten supply 0.3% to 0.45% of the sample.

This specimen was CXCR5- memory CD4+ T cells sorted from blood, taken 7 days after influenza vaccination. The cell subset or site label of this sample denotes: CXCR5- memory CD4 T cells. The sequence derives from an adult who received the influenza vaccine.

The DNA is as follows: TGTGCCAGCAGTTACAGGGCTATAAGGGATAGTTCACCCCTCCACTTT. Its translation is CASSYRAIRDSSPLHF. This sequence uses TRBV6-5 and TRBJ1-6; no D gene can be assigned with confidence. The CDR3 has 16 amino acids, counting the end cysteine and phenylalanine. The entry retains the CDR3 DNA only, 48 bases that are in frame from base 1. CDR1 is given as MNHEY and CDR2 as SVGAGI, both from the germline V gene. V and J lose 2 bases and 9 bases, and a span of 17 bases separates them.